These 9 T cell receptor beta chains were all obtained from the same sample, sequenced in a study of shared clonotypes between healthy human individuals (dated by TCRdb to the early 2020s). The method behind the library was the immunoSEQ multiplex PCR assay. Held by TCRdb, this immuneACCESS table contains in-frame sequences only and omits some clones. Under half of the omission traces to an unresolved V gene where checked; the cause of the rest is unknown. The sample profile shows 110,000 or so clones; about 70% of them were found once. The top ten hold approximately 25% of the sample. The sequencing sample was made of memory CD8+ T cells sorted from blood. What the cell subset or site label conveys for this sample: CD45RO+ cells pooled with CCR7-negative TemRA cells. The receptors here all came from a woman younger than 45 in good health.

The CDR3, as DNA: TGTGCCAGCAGTTTTAGCGGGTCCACCTACGAGCAGTACTTC. It codes for CASSFSGSTYEQYF. The chain links TRBV27 to TRBJ2-7, with 7 bases that match TRBD2. V lost 3 bases to trimming and J lost 2 bases; unmatched junction nucleotides: 4. CDR1 is MNHEY and CDR2 is SMNVEV in the germline V gene (reference sequence). The CDR3 consists of 14 residues.

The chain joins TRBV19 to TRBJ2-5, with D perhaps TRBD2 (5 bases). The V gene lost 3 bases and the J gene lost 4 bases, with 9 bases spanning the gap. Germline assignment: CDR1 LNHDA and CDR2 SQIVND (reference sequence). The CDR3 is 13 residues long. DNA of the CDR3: TGTGCCAGTAGTATCGGGGATCGAGAGACCCAGTACTTC. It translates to CASSIGDRETQYF.

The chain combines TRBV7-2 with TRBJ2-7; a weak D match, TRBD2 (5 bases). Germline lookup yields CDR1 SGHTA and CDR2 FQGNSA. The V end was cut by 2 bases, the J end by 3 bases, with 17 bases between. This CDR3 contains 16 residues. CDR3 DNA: TGTGCCAGCAGCTTAACTTCGCTGAAAGGAGGCTACGAGCAGTACTTC. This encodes CASSLTSLKGGYEQYF.

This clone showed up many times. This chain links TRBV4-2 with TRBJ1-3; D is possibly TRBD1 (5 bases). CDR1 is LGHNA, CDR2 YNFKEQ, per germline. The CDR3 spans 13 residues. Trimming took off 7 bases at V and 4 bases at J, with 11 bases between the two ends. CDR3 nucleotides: TGTGCCAGCAACCTGGGGGGAGGAAACACCATATATTTT. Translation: CASNLGGGNTIYF.

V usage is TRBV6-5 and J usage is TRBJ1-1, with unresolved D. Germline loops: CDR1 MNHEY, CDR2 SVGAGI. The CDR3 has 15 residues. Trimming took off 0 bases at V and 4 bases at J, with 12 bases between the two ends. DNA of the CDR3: TGTGCCAGCAGTTACTCCGCGGTAGGGAGCACTGAAGCTTTCTTT. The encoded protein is CASSYSAVGSTEAFF.

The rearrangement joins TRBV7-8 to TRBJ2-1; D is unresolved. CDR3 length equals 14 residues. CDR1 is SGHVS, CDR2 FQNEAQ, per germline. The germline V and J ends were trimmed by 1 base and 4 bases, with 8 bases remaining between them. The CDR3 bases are TGTGCCAGCAGCTTAGTTGGTTATTACAATGAGCAGTTCTTC. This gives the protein CASSLVGYYNEQFF. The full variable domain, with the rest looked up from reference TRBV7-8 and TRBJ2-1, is GAGVSQSPRYKVAKRGQDVALRCDPISGHVSLFWYQQALGQGPEFLTYFQNEAQLDKSGLPSDRFFAERPEGSVSTLKIQRTQQEDSAVYLCASSLVGYYNEQFFGPGTRLTVL.

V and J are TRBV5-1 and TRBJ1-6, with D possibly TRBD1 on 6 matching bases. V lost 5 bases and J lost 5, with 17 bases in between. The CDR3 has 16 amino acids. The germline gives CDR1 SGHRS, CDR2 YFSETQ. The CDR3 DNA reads TGCGCCAGCAGAGGTTCCCCGGGACATGATAATTCACCCCTCCACTTT. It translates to CASRGSPGHDNSPLHF. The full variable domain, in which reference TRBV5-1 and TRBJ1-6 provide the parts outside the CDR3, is KAGVTQTPRYLIKTRGQQVTLSCSPISGHRSVSWYQQTPGQGLQFLFEYFSETQRNKGNFPGRFSGRQFSNSRSEMNVSTLELGDSALYLCASRGSPGHDNSPLHFGNGTRLTVT.

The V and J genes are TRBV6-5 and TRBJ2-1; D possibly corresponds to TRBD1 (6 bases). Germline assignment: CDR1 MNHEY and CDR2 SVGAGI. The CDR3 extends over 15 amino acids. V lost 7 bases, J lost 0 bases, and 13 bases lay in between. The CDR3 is CASISTGRSYNEQFF. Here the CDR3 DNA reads TGTGCCAGCATTAGTACAGGGCGCTCCTACAATGAGCAGTTCTTC.

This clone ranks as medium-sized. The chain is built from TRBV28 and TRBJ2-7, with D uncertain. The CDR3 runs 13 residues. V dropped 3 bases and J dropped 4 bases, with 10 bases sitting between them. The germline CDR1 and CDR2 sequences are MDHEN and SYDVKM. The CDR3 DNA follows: TGTGCCAGCAGTTTTTCCCCTCCGTACGAGCAGTACTTC. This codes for CASSFSPPYEQYF. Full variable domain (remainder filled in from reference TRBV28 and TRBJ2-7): DVKVTQSSRYLVKRTGEKVFLECVQDMDHENMFWYRQDPGLGLRLIYFSYDVKMKEKGDIPEGYSVSREKKERFSLILESASTNQTSMYLCASSFSPPYEQYFGPGTRLTVT.